The 28 T cell receptor beta chains in this list originate from one sample, sequenced in a study of T-cell memory formation after mild COVID-19. TCRdb fed the 5' RACE reads into MiXCR, producing one record per CDR3 protein. The profile shows about 400,000 distinct CDR3 sequences, approximately 19% of them singletons. The sequenced sample was PBMCs or a T cell subset sorted from them (not recorded which). These TCRs come from a man aged 18 to 30 who had mild COVID-19 (a few samples of this study predate the infection). Cell type and time point are not known.

With regard to this clonotype: A read error may produce the germline difference seen at one junction end. The gene calls are TRBV7-2 and TRBJ2-1, with TRBD2 matching over 13 bases. The CDR3 runs to 16 residues. CDR1 and CDR2 from the germline V gene are SGHTA and FQGNSA. CDR3 sequence reads: CASSLEGLAGYNEKFF. The CDR3, as DNA: TGTGCCAGCAGCTTAGAGGGACTAGCGGGATACAATGAGAAGTTCTTC.

The V and J genes are TRBV7-3 and TRBJ1-3, with D maybe TRBD1 (5 bases). The CDR3 totals 14 residues. Germline V gene lookup returns CDR1 SGHTA and CDR2 FQGTGA. Trimming removed 5 bases from V and 1 base from J, with 9 bases in between. CDR3 protein: CASSPDRSGNTIYF. Here the CDR3 DNA reads TGTGCCAGCAGCCCCGACAGATCTGGAAACACCATATATTTT. Full variable domain (missing parts from reference TRBV7-3 and TRBJ1-3): GAGVSQTPSNKVTEKGKYVELRCDPISGHTALYWYRQSLGQGPEFLIYFQGTGAADDSGLPNDRFFAVRPEGSVSTLKIQRTERGDSAVYLCASSPDRSGNTIYFGEGSWLTVV.

The chain carries TRBV7-2 and TRBJ1-2, with D unresolved. V lost 0 bases and J 0 bases, leaving 11 bases between the germline ends. CDR3 size: 16 residues. CDR1 SGHTA and CDR2 FQGNSA come from the germline V gene. The CDR3 loop reads CASSLAHGEANYGYTF. The CDR3 coding sequence is TGTGCCAGCAGCTTAGCGCACGGGGAAGCTAACTATGGCTACACCTTC.

This CDR3 is CASSPGGGSVHTQYF. The DNA of the CDR3 is TGTGCCAGCTCGCCTGGCGGGGGATCCGTGCATACGCAGTATTTT. The chain carries TRBV7-2 and TRBJ2-3; TRBD2 aligns across 7 bases. The CDR3 contains 15 residues. V trimming: 8 bases; J trimming: 7 bases; junction bases outside the gene matches: 15. CDR1 is SGHTA, CDR2 FQGNSA, per germline.

In its sample, this clonotype was seen a few times. The chain joins TRBV20-1 to TRBJ1-1; 7 bases map to TRBD1. The CDR3 spans 14 residues. V lost 2 bases to trimming and J lost 8 bases; unmatched junction nucleotides: 11. In germline, CDR1 is DFQATT, CDR2 SNEGSKA (reference sequence). In DNA, the CDR3 is TGCAGTGCTAGAAGATTCACAGGGGTCCAAGAAGCTTTCTTT. Its translation is CSARRFTGVQEAFF.

A few counts support this clonotype. V gene TRBV2 combines with J gene TRBJ1-3; D gene uncertain. Germline V gives CDR1 SNHLY, CDR2 FYNNEI. V lost 7 bases and J 8 bases, leaving 9 bases between the germline ends. This CDR3 comprises 11 residues. As DNA, the CDR3 is TGTGCCAGCACCACGGCGGACACCATATATTTT. Translated: CASTTADTIYF.

The rearrangement joins TRBV7-9 to TRBJ2-7; D uncertain. This CDR3 region has 13 residues. Germline CDR1 reads SEHNR; CDR2 reads FQNEAQ (reference sequence). Trimming stripped 3 bases from V and 4 bases from J, with 10 bases between. The CDR3 loop reads CASSFPLGYEQYV. Written as DNA, the CDR3 is TGTGCCAGCAGCTTTCCGCTAGGGTACGAGCAGTACGTC.

This clonotype was seen a few times. The gene calls are TRBV7-3 and TRBJ2-3; 8 bases are a match to TRBD2. CDR1 is SGHTA, CDR2 FQGTGA, per germline. The CDR3 length is 15 residues. The V segment lost 3 bases and the J segment 5 bases; nucleotides outside the gene matches: 7. CDR3: CASSLAGGYVDTQYF. The CDR3 DNA reads as TGTGCCAGCAGCTTGGCGGGGGGATATGTAGATACGCAGTATTTT.

This clonotype was picked up a small number of times. The DNA for the CDR3 is TGTGCCAGCAGCTATGAGCCGGGACAGGGCTCCTACAATGAGCAGTTCTTC. It codes for CASSYEPGQGSYNEQFF. The chain is built from TRBV7-8 and TRBJ2-1, with 9 bases identical to TRBD1. Germline V gives CDR1 SGHVS, CDR2 FQNEAQ. The CDR3 consists of 17 residues. J lost 0 bases, V lost 4 bases, and 7 bases had no gene match.

The chain carries TRBV5-5 and TRBJ2-1; the D is unclear. CDR1 and CDR2 from the germline V gene are SGHKS and YYEKEE (reference sequence). V lost 5 bases and J lost 6, with 12 bases in between. CDR3 size: 13 residues. CDR3 sequence reads: CASRTDPSNEQFF. The CDR3 DNA follows: TGTGCCAGCAGGACCGATCCTAGCAATGAGCAGTTCTTC.

There are a few counts of this clonotype. V is TRBV5-1 and J is TRBJ1-1, with D unresolved. CDR3 length equals 14 residues. Trimming took off 3 bases at V and 0 bases at J, with 9 bases between the two ends. Germline CDR1 SGHRS, CDR2 YFSETQ. Written as DNA, the CDR3 is TGCGCCAGCAGCTCGGGTGTAATGAACACTGAAGCTTTCTTT. Encoded protein: CASSSGVMNTEAFF.

CDR3 DNA sequence: TGTGCCAGCAGCCTTAGCGGGGGGCCGACAGATACGCAGTATTTT. Protein: CASSLSGGPTDTQYF. The J gene is TRBJ2-3, the V gene TRBV4-2; 10 bases agree with TRBD2. There are 15 residues in the CDR3. Per germline, CDR1 LGHNA and CDR2 YNFKEQ. The J segment lost 3 bases and the V segment lost 4 bases, leaving 4 bases of the junction unmatched.

This clonotype was observed a handful of times. For the CDR3, the DNA is TGTGCCAGCAGCCGGGGGCGGGGGCAAGACGGCTACACCTTC. As protein: CASSRGRGQDGYTF. V gene TRBV7-9 combines with J gene TRBJ1-2, with D perhaps matching TRBD1 (6 bases). V was shortened by 5 bases and J by 8 bases, with 18 bases between the two germline ends. In germline, CDR1 is SEHNR, CDR2 FQNEAQ (reference sequence). The length of the CDR3 is 14 residues.

This clonotype was recorded a few times. The chain has TRBV27 and TRBJ2-3; TRBD1 might be the D (6 bases). With 5 bases removed from V and 3 bases from J, the gap between germline ends came to 12 bases. This CDR3 is 14 amino acids long. Germline V lookup: CDR1 MNHEY, CDR2 SMNVEV (reference sequence). The CDR3 bases are TGTGCCAGCAGTAACAGGGTGTCAACAGATACGCAGTATTTT. Encoded protein: CASSNRVSTDTQYF.

This clonotype was seen a few times. The rearrangement joins TRBV9 to TRBJ2-1; D is ambiguous. The CDR3 has 13 residues. The germline V gene has CDR1 SGDLS and CDR2 YYNGEE. V lost 0 bases and J lost 5, with 6 bases in between. The CDR3 DNA reads TGTGCCAGCAGCGTAGCGGGCAACAATGAGCAGTTCTTC. Protein sequence: CASSVAGNNEQFF.

The chain links TRBV11-1 to TRBJ2-2; TRBD1 agrees at 8 bases. CDR1 SGHAT and CDR2 FQDESV come from the germline V gene (reference sequence). The CDR3 is 15 amino acids. The V and J ends lost 5 bases and 7 bases, in that order; junction bases with no gene match: 9. In DNA, the CDR3 is TGTGCCAGCAGCACCGAAGGACAGGGCTTCGGGGAGCTGTTTTTT. Its protein product is CASSTEGQGFGELFF.

The chain combines TRBV4-3 with TRBJ1-2; TRBD1 might be the D (5 bases). Germline V gene lookup returns CDR1 LGHNA and CDR2 YSLEER. Trimming took off 5 bases at V and 3 bases at J, with 16 bases between the two ends. This CDR3 comprises 15 residues. The CDR3 spells CASSYTDGRDYGYTF. DNA for the CDR3: TGCGCCAGCAGCTACACGGACGGCAGGGACTATGGCTACACCTTC.

J is TRBJ2-1 and V is TRBV6-5; D might be TRBD2 (6 bases). Germline V gives CDR1 MNHEY, CDR2 SVGAGI. The CDR3 has 17 residues. V lost 5 bases, J lost 0 bases, and 17 bases lay in between. The CDR3 is CASSEDFAGSSYNEQFF. As DNA, the CDR3 is TGTGCCAGCAGTGAAGACTTCGCGGGGAGCTCCTACAATGAGCAGTTCTTC.

This clonotype was counted only a few times. The DNA of the CDR3 is TGTGCCAGCAGCTTATTCGAATCGGGTCCTACCTACACCTTC. Its translation is CASSLFESGPTYTF. The V gene is TRBV7-2, the J gene TRBJ1-2; D is uncertain. There are 14 residues in the CDR3. Trimming took 2 bases from V and 10 from J, leaving 17 bases between them. Germline V gene sequence: CDR1 SGHTA, CDR2 FQGNSA.

The chain uses TRBV29-1 and TRBJ2-5, with TRBD2 identical over 11 bases. The CDR3 covers 17 residues. J gave up 3 bases and V 4 bases, and 13 bases lay outside the gene matches. The V gene's germline CDR1 is SQVTM and CDR2 ANQGSEA. The CDR3 DNA is TGCAGCGTTGCTGGACTAGCGGGCGGTAGATACAAAGAGACCCAGTACTTC. This codes for CSVAGLAGGRYKETQYF.

The rearrangement joins TRBV18 to TRBJ2-1; D call uncertain. The V gene's germline CDR1 is KGHSH and CDR2 LQKENI. The V gene lost 6 bases and the J gene lost 6 bases, with 15 bases spanning the gap. The length of the CDR3 is 14 residues. DNA of the CDR3: TGTGCCAGCTCTCGCGATTCAAAGGGCAATGAGCAGTTCTTC. As protein: CASSRDSKGNEQFF.

This clonotype has just a few counts. CDR3 nucleotides: TGTGCCAGCAGCAAAGGGGGAACAGGGGCATTCATTAAGTATGGCTACACCTTC. It yields the protein CASSKGGTGAFIKYGYTF. V gene TRBV21-1 combines with J gene TRBJ1-2; the table assigns TRBD1, which was not confirmed against the DNA. TRBV21-1 is a known pseudogene. The CDR3 totals 18 residues.

The sample holds a few counts of this clonotype. The chain is built from TRBV7-2 and TRBJ1-2, with D maybe TRBD1 (6 bases). The CDR3 has 15 residues. The ends were cut back, 1 base at V and 2 bases at J, with 11 bases in the middle. The germline V gene encodes CDR1 SGHTA and CDR2 FQGNSA. CDR3 loop: CASSLGGPINYGYTF. The CDR3 DNA reads as TGTGCCAGCAGCTTAGGGGGGCCGATCAACTATGGCTACACCTTC.

The sample holds many counts of this clonotype. This chain links TRBV7-2 with TRBJ1-6; D remains unclear. Trimming shortened V by 6 bases and J by 5 bases, and 14 bases separated the two germline ends. Germline assignment: CDR1 SGHTA and CDR2 FQGNSA. The CDR3 is 15 residues long. The CDR3 here is CASRKVGSDNSPLHF. DNA of the CDR3: TGTGCCAGCAGAAAAGTGGGCAGTGATAATTCACCCCTCCACTTT.

CDR3 amino acids: CASSTNSPRDTQYF. CDR3 sequence (DNA): TGTGCCAGCAGTACCAATTCTCCGAGGGATACGCAGTATTTT. V and J are TRBV28 and TRBJ2-3; D is unclear. CDR1 MDHEN and CDR2 SYDVKM come from the germline V gene. V was clipped by 5 bases and J by 6 bases, with 15 bases between them. The CDR3 loop spans 14 amino acids.

The chain employs TRBV20-1 and TRBJ2-7; perhaps TRBD1 as D (6 bases). The CDR3 covers 13 residues. Trimming took 4 bases from V and 0 from J, leaving 10 bases between them. Germline-derived CDR1 and CDR2 are DFQATT and SNEGSKA (reference sequence). The CDR3 sequence is CSAMDSYSYEQYF. As DNA, the CDR3 is TGCAGTGCTATGGACAGCTACTCCTACGAGCAGTACTTC.

The chain links TRBV20-1 to TRBJ1-3; the D gene is possibly TRBD1 (5 bases). V lost 6 bases, J lost 0 bases, and 18 bases lay in between. The CDR3 extends over 16 amino acids. CDR1 and CDR2 from the germline V gene are DFQATT and SNEGSKA (reference sequence). DNA of the CDR3: TGCAGTGCCCCCAGGGCACCTGTGGGCTCTGGAAACACCATATATTTT. This gives the protein CSAPRAPVGSGNTIYF.

In its sample, this clonotype was seen many times. The rearrangement links TRBV7-2 to TRBJ2-2; no firm D call. This CDR3 has 13 amino acids. V was trimmed by 0 bases and J by 7 bases, leaving 6 bases between them. The V gene's germline CDR1 is SGHTA and CDR2 FQGNSA. The CDR3 sequence is CASSLALIGELFF. CDR3 sequence (DNA): TGTGCCAGCAGCTTAGCCCTTATCGGGGAGCTGTTTTTT.